This entry lists 20 T cell receptor beta chains sequenced from one sample in a study of OX40 agonist ivuxolimab in advanced cancers. This table comes from immunoSEQ multiplex PCR, and its TCRdb copy is limited to in-frame clones, with some not included. The sample shows approximately 94,000 clones, approximately 90% of them seen only once. The sample in question was CD4+ or CD8+ T cells sorted from blood, obtained in a trial of the OX40 agonist ivuxolimab. All receptors derive from an adult with an advanced solid tumor such as melanoma, head and neck, liver or kidney cancer.

This clone appeared a single time. The chain uses TRBV2 and TRBJ2-3; TRBD2 aligns across 11 bases. Trimming at V came to 6 bases and at J to 8 bases, leaving 10 bases not matched to a gene. The CDR3 is made up of 15 amino acids. Germline lookup yields CDR1 SNHLY and CDR2 FYNNEI. CDR3 in amino acids: CASRPTSGASGTQYF. CDR3 coding DNA: TGTGCCAGCAGACCGACTAGCGGGGCATCGGGTACGCAGTATTTT.

The chain employs TRBV5-1 and TRBJ2-3, with D maybe TRBD2 (5 bases). The germline V gene has CDR1 SGHRS and CDR2 YFSETQ. CDR3 length: 15 amino acids. Deletions cut 2 bases from V and 1 base from J, with 11 bases between. The DNA of the CDR3 is TGCGCCAGCAGCTTTGGACGGGGAGGCACAGATACGCAGTATTTT. Protein: CASSFGRGGTDTQYF.

The rearrangement uses TRBV9 and TRBJ2-2, with D possibly being TRBD2 (6 bases). Germline lookup yields CDR1 SGDLS and CDR2 YYNGEE. V was pared by 0 bases and J by 4 bases, with 10 bases between. The CDR3 sequence is 15 residues long. CDR3 in amino acids: CASSVAQLATGELFF. In DNA, the CDR3 is TGTGCCAGCAGCGTAGCTCAACTAGCCACCGGGGAGCTGTTTTTT.

The chain uses TRBV10-1 and TRBJ2-5, with 10 bases that match TRBD2. The CDR3 has 16 residues. J lost 3 bases, V lost 2 bases, and 6 bases had no gene match. Germline assignment: CDR1 WNHNN and CDR2 SYGVQD (reference sequence). The chain's CDR3 is CASSETGTSEKETQYF. The CDR3 DNA sequence: TGCGCCAGCAGTGAGACCGGGACTAGCGAGAAAGAGACCCAGTACTTC.

The chain uses TRBV4-1 and TRBJ2-1; D is uncertain. Germline V gene sequence: CDR1 MGHRA, CDR2 YSYEKL. This CDR3 spans 17 amino acids. Between the trimmed V and J ends, which lost 0 bases and 4 bases, there was a span of 16 bases. CDR3 in amino acids: CASSQDLHLTDYNEQFF. CDR3 nucleotides: TGCGCCAGCAGCCAAGATCTTCACCTAACTGATTACAATGAGCAGTTCTTC.

The V and J genes are TRBV27 and TRBJ2-1; D is perhaps TRBD1 (7 bases). This CDR3 contains 15 residues. Germline V gene sequence: CDR1 MNHEY, CDR2 SMNVEV (reference sequence). The germline V and J ends were trimmed by 2 bases and 9 bases, with 17 bases remaining between them. The chain's CDR3 is CASSLQTRGRAEQFF. Written as DNA, the CDR3 is TGTGCCAGCAGTTTACAGACTAGGGGGCGAGCTGAGCAGTTCTTC.

The chain recombines TRBV7-9 with TRBJ2-3, with 7 bases that match TRBD1. The V segment lost 5 bases and the J segment 2 bases; nucleotides outside the gene matches: 7. CDR1 is SEHNR, CDR2 FQNEAQ, per germline (reference sequence). The CDR3 is made up of 15 amino acids. CDR3 protein: CASSPLGQHTDTQYF. For the CDR3, the DNA is TGTGCCAGCAGCCCATTGGGACAGCACACAGATACGCAGTATTTT.

This clone showed up just once. The chain uses TRBV2 and TRBJ2-2, with 8 bases lining up with TRBD1. The CDR3 length is 13 residues. CDR1 and CDR2 from the germline V gene are SNHLY and FYNNEI. The ends lost 9 bases at V and 5 bases at J; junction bases unmatched: 5. CDR3 coding DNA: TGTGCCAGTACAGGGGGTGGAACCGGGGAGCTGTTTTTT. Amino acid sequence: CASTGGGTGELFF.

Only a few counts were recorded for this clone. The chain combines TRBV30 with TRBJ2-7, with D possibly matching TRBD1 (5 bases). The CDR3 covers 11 residues. V was clipped by 2 bases and J by 10 bases, with 12 bases between them. Looked up from germline, CDR1 is GTSNPN and CDR2 is SVGIG (reference sequence). The CDR3 spells CAWSQGHGQYF. The CDR3 region has the DNA TGTGCCTGGAGTCAGGGCCACGGTCAGTACTTC.

This chain's CDR3 is CASRPLMQPQHF. The CDR3 nucleotides are TGTGCCAGCAGGCCCCTCATGCAGCCCCAGCATTTT. This chain links TRBV6-1 with TRBJ1-5; D is unclear. The V end lost 6 bases, the J end lost 7 bases, and 10 bases lay between the germline ends. From germline, CDR1 is MNHNS and CDR2 SASEGT. The CDR3 extends over 12 amino acids.

This sequence joins TRBV10-3 and TRBJ2-5; maybe TRBD2 (6 bases). The CDR3 runs 13 residues. Deletions cut 2 bases from V and 2 bases from J, with 6 bases between. CDR1 and CDR2 (germline): ENHRY, SYGVKD. CDR3 amino acids: CAISEAGQETQYF. The CDR3 nucleotides read TGTGCCATCAGTGAGGCGGGGCAAGAGACCCAGTACTTC.

V usage is TRBV7-2 and J usage is TRBJ2-7; TRBD2 matches at 8 bases. The ends lost 5 bases at V and 6 bases at J; junction bases unmatched: 9. From germline, CDR1 is SGHTA and CDR2 FQGNSA. This CDR3 is 14 amino acids long. This CDR3 reads CASSTPGLVFEQYF. The CDR3 nucleotides are TGTGCCAGCAGCACACCGGGACTAGTCTTCGAGCAGTACTTC.

For the CDR3, the DNA is TGTGCCAGCAGCCCGAGGACGGACAGCTCCTACGAGCAGTACTTC. It specifies CASSPRTDSSYEQYF. V and J are TRBV7-6 and TRBJ2-7; tentative D call: TRBD1 (6 bases). CDR1 SGHVS and CDR2 FNYEAQ come from the germline V gene. The CDR3 totals 15 residues. Trimming pared 5 bases from V and 0 bases from J, leaving 14 bases between.

The chain recombines TRBV5-1 with TRBJ1-4, with 11 bases that match TRBD1. Germline V lookup: CDR1 SGHRS, CDR2 YFSETQ. V lost 1 base to trimming and J lost 7 bases; unmatched junction nucleotides: 6. The CDR3 has 16 residues. CDR3 DNA sequence: TGCGCCAGCAGCTTGCTTGCGGGACAGGGGGTTGAAAAACTGTTTTTT. Translated, it gives CASSLLAGQGVEKLFF.

J is TRBJ1-6 and V is TRBV7-8; 9 nucleotides agree with TRBD1. The CDR3 is 14 residues long. V gave up 3 bases and J gave up 7 bases; unmatched junction bases: 1. Germline CDR1 and CDR2: SGHVS and FQNEAQ. The DNA for the CDR3 is TGTGCCAGCAGCTTCGACAGGGGGAATTCACCCCTCCACTTT. It yields the protein CASSFDRGNSPLHF.

The CDR3 coding sequence is TGTGCCAGCAGTGGTCCAGGGGAATCTGGGACCCAGTACTTC. Its translation: CASSGPGESGTQYF. The J gene is TRBJ2-5, the V gene TRBV2; a weak D match, TRBD1 (6 bases). This CDR3 spans 14 amino acids. Germline V gene data show CDR1 as SNHLY and CDR2 as FYNNEI. Trimming took off 4 bases at V and 7 bases at J, with 16 bases between the two ends.

The V gene is TRBV9, the J gene TRBJ2-3, with D perhaps TRBD1 or TRBD2 (5 bases each). The germline V gene encodes CDR1 SGDLS and CDR2 YYNGEE. Trimming shortened V by 0 bases and J by 3 bases, and 14 bases separated the two germline ends. CDR3 length: 16 amino acids. CDR3: CASSVALGVGTDTQYF. The DNA for the CDR3 is TGTGCCAGCAGCGTAGCTCTGGGGGTAGGGACAGATACGCAGTATTTT.

This sequence joins TRBV29-1 and TRBJ1-2; 10 nucleotides line up with TRBD1. V gave up 6 bases and J gave up 5 bases; unmatched junction bases: 6. This CDR3 has 13 amino acids. Germline V lookup: CDR1 SQVTM, CDR2 ANQGSEA. The CDR3 DNA is TGCAGCGTAGGAGGGGGACAGGGGTATGGCTACACCTTC. It encodes CSVGGGQGYGYTF. Complete variable domain (other parts from reference TRBV29-1 and TRBJ1-2): SAVISQKPSRDICQRGTSLTIQCQVDSQVTMMFWYRQQPGQSLTLIATANQGSEATYESGFVIDKFPISRPNLTFSTLTVSNMSPEDSSIYLCSVGGGQGYGYTFGSGTRLTVV.

This clone turned up a few times. This chain joins TRBV27 and TRBJ2-1; no firm D call. CDR3 length: 11 amino acids. Per germline, CDR1 MNHEY and CDR2 SMNVEV (reference sequence). The V end lost 6 bases, the J end lost 4 bases, and 4 bases lay between the germline ends. Written as DNA, the CDR3 is TGTGCCAGCAGGCTGTACAATGAGCAGTTCTTC. It is translated as CASRLYNEQFF.

In its sample, this clone was seen once. The V gene is TRBV14, the J gene TRBJ2-2; no reliable D call. This CDR3 has 14 amino acids. V gave up 1 base and J gave up 6 bases, with 9 bases separating them. Germline values: CDR1 SGHDN, CDR2 FVKESK. The CDR3 DNA reads as TGTGCCAGCAGCCAAGGTTCTCACCCCGGGGAGCTGTTTTTT. Translated, it gives CASSQGSHPGELFF.